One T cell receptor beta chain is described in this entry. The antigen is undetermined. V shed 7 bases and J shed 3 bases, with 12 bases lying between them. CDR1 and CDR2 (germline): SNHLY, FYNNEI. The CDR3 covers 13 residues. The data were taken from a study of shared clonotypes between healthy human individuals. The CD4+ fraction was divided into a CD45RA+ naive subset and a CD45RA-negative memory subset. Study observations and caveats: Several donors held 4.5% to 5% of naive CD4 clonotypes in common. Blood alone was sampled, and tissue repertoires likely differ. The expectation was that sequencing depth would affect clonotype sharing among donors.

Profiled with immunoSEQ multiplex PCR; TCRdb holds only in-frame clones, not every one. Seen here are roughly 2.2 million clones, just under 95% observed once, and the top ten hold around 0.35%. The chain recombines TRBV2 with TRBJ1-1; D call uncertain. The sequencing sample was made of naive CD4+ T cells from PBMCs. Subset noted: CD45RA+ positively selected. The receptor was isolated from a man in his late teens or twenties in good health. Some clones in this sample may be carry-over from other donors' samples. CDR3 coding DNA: TGTGCCAGCATCAGACCAGTGGACACTGAAGCTTTCTTT. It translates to CASIRPVDTEAFF.